This TCR beta chain was profiled in a study of cytomegalovirus exposure and HLA in healthy donors. PCR primers comprised 60 Vbeta and 13 Jbeta primers. Clones were sequenced by immunoSEQ multiplex PCR, and TCRdb holds only the in-frame ones, with some missing. The sample lists under 200,000 clones; around 80% were seen once. The CDR3 has 14 amino acids. CDR1 is SGHRS, CDR2 YFSETQ, per germline. This TCR was recovered from a woman aged 45-65 years in good health and CMV-seropositive. What was sequenced was PBMCs. The gene calls are TRBV5-1 and TRBJ2-5, with TRBD1 identical over 7 bases. The J call may be incorrect, as the DNA end agrees better with TRBJ2-7. The CDR3 DNA follows: TGCGCCAGCAGCTTGGCCGGGGACAGCTACGAGCAGTACTTC. Amino acids: CASSLAGDSYEQYF.